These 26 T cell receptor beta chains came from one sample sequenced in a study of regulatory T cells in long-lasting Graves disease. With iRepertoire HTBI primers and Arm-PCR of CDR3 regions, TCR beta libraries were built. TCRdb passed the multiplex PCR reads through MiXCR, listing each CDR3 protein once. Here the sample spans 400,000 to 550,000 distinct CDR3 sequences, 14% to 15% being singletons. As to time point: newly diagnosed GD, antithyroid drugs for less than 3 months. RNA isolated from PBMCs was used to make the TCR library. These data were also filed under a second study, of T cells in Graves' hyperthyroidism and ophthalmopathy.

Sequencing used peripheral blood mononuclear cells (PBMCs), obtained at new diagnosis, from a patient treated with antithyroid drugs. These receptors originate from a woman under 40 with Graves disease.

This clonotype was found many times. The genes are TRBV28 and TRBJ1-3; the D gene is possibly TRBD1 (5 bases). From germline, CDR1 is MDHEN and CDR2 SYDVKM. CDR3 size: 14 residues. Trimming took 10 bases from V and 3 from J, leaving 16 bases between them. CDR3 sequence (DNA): TGTGCCACCAAACCCGGGGGAAGTGGAAACACCATATATTTT. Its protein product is CATKPGGSGNTIYF.

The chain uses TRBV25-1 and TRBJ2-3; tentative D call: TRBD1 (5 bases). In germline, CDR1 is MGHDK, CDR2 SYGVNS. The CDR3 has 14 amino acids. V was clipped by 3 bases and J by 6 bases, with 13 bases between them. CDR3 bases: TGTGCCAGCAGTGAGGGGCGCGGACGGGATACGCAGTATTTT. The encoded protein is CASSEGRGRDTQYF.

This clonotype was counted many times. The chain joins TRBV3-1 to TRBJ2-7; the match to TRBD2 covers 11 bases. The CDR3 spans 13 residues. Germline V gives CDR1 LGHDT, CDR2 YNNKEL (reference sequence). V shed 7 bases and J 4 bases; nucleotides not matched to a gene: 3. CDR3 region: CASTSGRRYEQYF. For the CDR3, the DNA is TGTGCCAGCACTAGCGGGAGGAGGTACGAGCAGTACTTC.

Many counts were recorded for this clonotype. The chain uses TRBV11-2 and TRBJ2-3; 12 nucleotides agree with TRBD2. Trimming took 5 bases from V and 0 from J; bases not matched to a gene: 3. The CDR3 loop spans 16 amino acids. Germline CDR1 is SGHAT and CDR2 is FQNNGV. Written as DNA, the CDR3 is TGTGCCAGCAGCATAGGACTAGCGGGGAGCACAGATACGCAGTATTTT. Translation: CASSIGLAGSTDTQYF.

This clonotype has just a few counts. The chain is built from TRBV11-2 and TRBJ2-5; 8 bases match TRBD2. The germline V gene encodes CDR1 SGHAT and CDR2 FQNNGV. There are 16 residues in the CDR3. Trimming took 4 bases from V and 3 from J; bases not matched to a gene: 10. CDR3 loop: CASSSKAGAGKETQYF. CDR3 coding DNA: TGTGCCAGCAGCTCAAAAGCGGGAGCCGGGAAAGAGACCCAGTACTTC.

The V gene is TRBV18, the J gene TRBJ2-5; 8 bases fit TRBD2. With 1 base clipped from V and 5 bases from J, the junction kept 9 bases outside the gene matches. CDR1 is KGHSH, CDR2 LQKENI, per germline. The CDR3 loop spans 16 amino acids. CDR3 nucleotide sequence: TGTGCCAGCTCACCACTGGGCAGCGGGAGTTGGGAGACCCAGTACTTC. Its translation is CASSPLGSGSWETQYF.

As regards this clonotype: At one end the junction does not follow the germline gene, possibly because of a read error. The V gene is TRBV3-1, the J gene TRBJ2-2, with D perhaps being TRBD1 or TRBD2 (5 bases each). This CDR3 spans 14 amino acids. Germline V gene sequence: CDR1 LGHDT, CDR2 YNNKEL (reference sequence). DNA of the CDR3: TGTGCCAGCAGCCTCGCAGGGAACACCGGGGAGCTGTCTTTT. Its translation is CASSLAGNTGELSF.

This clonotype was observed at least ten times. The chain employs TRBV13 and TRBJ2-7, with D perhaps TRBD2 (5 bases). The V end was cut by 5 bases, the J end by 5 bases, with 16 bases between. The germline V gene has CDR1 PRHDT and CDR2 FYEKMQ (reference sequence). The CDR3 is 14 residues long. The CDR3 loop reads CASSHTYRRDEQYF. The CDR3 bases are TGTGCCAGCAGCCACACTTATCGGCGGGACGAGCAGTACTTC.

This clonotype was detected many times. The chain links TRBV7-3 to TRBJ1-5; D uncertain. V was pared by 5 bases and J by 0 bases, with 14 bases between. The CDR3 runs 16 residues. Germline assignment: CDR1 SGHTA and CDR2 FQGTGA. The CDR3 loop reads CASSLPDADSNQPQHF. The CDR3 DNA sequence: TGTGCCAGCAGCCTTCCGGACGCAGATAGCAATCAGCCCCAGCATTTT.

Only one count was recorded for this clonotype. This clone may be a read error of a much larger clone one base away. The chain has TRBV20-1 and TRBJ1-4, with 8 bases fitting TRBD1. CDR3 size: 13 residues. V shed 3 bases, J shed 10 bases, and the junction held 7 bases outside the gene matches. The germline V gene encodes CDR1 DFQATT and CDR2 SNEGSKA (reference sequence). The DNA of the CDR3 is TGCAGTGCTAGGGGGCAGGGGGCAGGAAAACTGTTTTTT. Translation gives CSARGQGAGKLFF.

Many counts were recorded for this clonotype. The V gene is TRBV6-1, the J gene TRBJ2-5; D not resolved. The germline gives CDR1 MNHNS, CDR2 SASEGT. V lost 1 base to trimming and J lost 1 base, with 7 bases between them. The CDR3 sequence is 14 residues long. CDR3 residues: CASSEGVGQETQYF. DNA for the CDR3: TGTGCCAGCAGTGAAGGGGTAGGCCAAGAGACCCAGTACTTC.

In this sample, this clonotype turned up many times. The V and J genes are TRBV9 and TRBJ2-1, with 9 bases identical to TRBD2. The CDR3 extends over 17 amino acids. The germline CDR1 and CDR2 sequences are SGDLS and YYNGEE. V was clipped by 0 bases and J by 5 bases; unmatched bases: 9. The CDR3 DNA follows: TGTGCCAGCAGCGTAGGGGGCTCGAGCGGGAGGAACAATGAGCAGTTCTTC. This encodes CASSVGGSSGRNNEQFF.

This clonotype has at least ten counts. Here the CDR3 reads CASSLSAGAYQETQYF. In DNA form, the CDR3 reads TGTGCCAGCAGTTTATCGGCGGGGGCCTATCAAGAGACCCAGTACTTC. The V gene is TRBV27, the J gene TRBJ2-5, with a weak D call TRBD2 (7 bases). V lost 0 bases and J 2 bases, leaving 13 bases between the germline ends. This CDR3 region has 16 residues. Germline loops: CDR1 MNHEY, CDR2 SMNVEV (reference sequence).

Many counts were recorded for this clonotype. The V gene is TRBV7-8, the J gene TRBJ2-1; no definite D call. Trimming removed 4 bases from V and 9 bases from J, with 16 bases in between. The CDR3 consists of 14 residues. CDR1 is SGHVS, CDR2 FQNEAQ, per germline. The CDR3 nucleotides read TGTGCCAGCAGCTCCGGGCGCCTAGGTGGTGAGCAGTTCTTC. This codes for CASSSGRLGGEQFF.

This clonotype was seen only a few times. The CDR3 region has the DNA TGTGCCACCAGCAACCACAATGAGCAGTTCTTC. The encoded protein is CATSNHNEQFF. V usage is TRBV2 and J usage is TRBJ2-1; D unclear. CDR1 and CDR2 from the germline V gene are SNHLY and FYNNEI. There are 11 residues in the CDR3. Trimming took off 10 bases at V and 5 bases at J, with 9 bases between the two ends.

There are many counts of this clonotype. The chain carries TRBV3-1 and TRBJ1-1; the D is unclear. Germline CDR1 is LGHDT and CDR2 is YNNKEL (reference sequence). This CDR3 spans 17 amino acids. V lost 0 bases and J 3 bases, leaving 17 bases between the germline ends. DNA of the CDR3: TGTGCCAGCAGCCAAGACAGACCCAGTTCCCGGGACACTGAAGCTTTCTTT. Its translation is CASSQDRPSSRDTEAFF.

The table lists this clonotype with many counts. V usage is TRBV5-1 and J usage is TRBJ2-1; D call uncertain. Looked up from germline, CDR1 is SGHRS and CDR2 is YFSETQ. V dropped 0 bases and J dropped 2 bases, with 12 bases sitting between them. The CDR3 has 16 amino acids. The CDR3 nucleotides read TGCGCCAGCAGCTTGGACATTCCCACCCCCTACAATGAGCAGTTCTTC. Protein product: CASSLDIPTPYNEQFF.

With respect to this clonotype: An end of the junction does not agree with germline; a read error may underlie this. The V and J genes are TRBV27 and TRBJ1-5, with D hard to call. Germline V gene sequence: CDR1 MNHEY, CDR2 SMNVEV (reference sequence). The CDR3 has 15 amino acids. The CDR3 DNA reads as TGTGCCAGCAGTGTATCCGGGAAACAAAATCAGCCCCAGCATTTT. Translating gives CASSVSGKQNQPQHF.

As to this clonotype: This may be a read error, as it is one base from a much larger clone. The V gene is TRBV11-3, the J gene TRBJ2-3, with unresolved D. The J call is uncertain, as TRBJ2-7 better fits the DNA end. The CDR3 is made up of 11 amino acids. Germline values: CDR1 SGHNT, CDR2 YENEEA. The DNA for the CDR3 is TGTGCCAGCAGCACGCCGTGGGAGCAGTACTTC. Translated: CASSTPWEQYF.

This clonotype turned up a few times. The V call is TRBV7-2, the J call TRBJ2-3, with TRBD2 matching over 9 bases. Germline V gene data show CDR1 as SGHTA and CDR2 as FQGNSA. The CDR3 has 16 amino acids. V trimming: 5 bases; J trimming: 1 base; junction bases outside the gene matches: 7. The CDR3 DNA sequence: TGTGCCAGCAGCATTGGTGGCGGGAGGGGCACAGATACGCAGTATTTT. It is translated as CASSIGGGRGTDTQYF.

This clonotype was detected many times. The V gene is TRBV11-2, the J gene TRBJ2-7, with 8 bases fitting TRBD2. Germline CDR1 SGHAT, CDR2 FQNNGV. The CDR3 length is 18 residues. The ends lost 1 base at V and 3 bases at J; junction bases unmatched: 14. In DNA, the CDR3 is TGTGCCAGCAGCTTAGGATTTGAGAGGGCGGGGGGATTCTACGAGCAGTACTTC. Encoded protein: CASSLGFERAGGFYEQYF.

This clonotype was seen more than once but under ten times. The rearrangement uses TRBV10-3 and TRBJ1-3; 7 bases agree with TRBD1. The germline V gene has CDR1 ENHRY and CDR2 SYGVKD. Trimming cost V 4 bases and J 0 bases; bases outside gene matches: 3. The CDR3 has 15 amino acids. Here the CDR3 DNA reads TGTGCCATCAGTGCCACAGGGGTCTCTGGAAACACCATATATTTT. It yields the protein CAISATGVSGNTIYF.

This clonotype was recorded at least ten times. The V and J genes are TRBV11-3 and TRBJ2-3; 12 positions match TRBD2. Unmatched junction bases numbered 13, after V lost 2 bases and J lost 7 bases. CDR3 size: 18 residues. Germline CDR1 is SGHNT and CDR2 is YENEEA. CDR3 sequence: CASSLNPLAGGPTYTQYF. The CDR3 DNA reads TGTGCCAGCAGCTTAAACCCACTAGCGGGAGGACCTACATATACGCAGTATTTT.

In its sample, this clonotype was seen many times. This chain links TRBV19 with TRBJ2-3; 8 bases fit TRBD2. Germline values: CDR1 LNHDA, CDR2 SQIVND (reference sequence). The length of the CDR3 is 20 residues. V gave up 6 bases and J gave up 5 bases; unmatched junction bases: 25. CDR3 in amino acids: CASSNPTLPDGREVGDTQYF. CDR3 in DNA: TGTGCCAGTAGCAATCCCACGTTGCCCGACGGGCGGGAGGTGGGAGATACGCAGTATTTT. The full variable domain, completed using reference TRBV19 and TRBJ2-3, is DGGITQSPKYLFRKEGQNVTLSCEQNLNHDAMYWYRQDPGQGLRLIYYSQIVNDFQKGDIAEGYSVSREKKESFPLTVTSAQKNPTAFYLCASSNPTLPDGREVGDTQYFGPGTRLTVL.

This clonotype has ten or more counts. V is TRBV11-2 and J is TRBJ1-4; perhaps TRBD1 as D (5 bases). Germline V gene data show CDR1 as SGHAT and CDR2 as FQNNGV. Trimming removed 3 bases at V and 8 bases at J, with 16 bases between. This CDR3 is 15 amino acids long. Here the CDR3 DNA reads TGTGCCAGCAGCTTCGGACATGCGGAAGGGGAAAAACTGTTTTTT. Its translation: CASSFGHAEGEKLFF.

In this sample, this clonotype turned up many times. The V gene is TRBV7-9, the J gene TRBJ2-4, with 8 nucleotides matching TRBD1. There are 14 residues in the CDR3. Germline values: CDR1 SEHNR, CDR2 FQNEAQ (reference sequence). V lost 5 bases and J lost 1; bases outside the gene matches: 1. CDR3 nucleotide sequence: TGTGCCAGCAGCCGGGACAGGGCCAAAAACATTCAGTACTTC. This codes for CASSRDRAKNIQYF.